This TCR beta chain was observed in a study of control samples from healthy donors and cancer patients. The CDR3 is 14 residues long. Trimming took 2 bases from V and 0 from J, leaving 6 bases between them. Germline CDR1 is SGHTS and CDR2 is YDEGEE. Method: immunoSEQ multiplex PCR; TCRdb's copy keeps in-frame clones and lacks some. Of some 96,000 clones listed, over 85% are singletons. The chain has TRBV5-8 and TRBJ2-4; D is possibly TRBD1 (6 bases). The clonotype was recovered from a man aged 18 to 35 in good health. Sequenced material: blood. Written as DNA, the CDR3 is TGTGCCAGCAGCTTACAGGGAGCCAAAAACATTCAGTACTTC. This encodes CASSLQGAKNIQYF.